This entry lists 6 T cell receptor beta chains sequenced from one sample in a study of T cells in women clearing cervical HPV infection. TCRdb's table, derived via immunoSEQ multiplex PCR, lists solely in-frame clones and lacks some. The sample totals around 16,000 clones. What was sequenced was blood buffy coat. The receptors come from a woman between 18 and 70 years old with a cervical HPV16 infection that either progressed to CIN3+ or cleared (not recorded which).

A word on this clone: The missing CDR3 end, 3 residues past where the read stops, is filled in from the germline J gene. This rearrangement joins TRBV28 to TRBJ1-4; possibly TRBD1 for D (5 bases). V was cut by 6 bases and J by 2 bases, with 10 bases left in between. Germline V gene data show CDR1 as MDHEN and CDR2 as SYDVKM. CDR3 size: 14 residues. The CDR3 bases that were read are TGTGCCAGCAGCCTGGGGCAGACTAATGAAAAA. Its protein product is CASSLGQTNEK. The CDR3 in its entirety is CASSLGQTNEKLFF.

For this clone: The CDR3 end lies 3 residues beyond the end of the read and is filled in from the germline J gene. The chain combines TRBV5-1 with TRBJ1-6; D is unresolved. The CDR3 contains 14 residues. V dropped 0 bases and J dropped 7 bases, with 8 bases sitting between them. Germline V lookup: CDR1 SGHRS, CDR2 YFSETQ. The DNA read from the CDR3 is TGCGCCAGCAGCTTGGGCAGGATGAATTCACCC. Protein sequence: CASSLGRMNSP. The full CDR3 reads CASSLGRMNSPLHF.

In regard to this clone: The read terminates 3 residues ahead of where the CDR3 ends, so the germline J gene completes it. The chain combines TRBV4-1 with TRBJ2-7, with TRBD1 as a possible D gene (5 bases). Trimming left V 4 bases short and J 2 bases short, with 21 bases between. In germline, CDR1 is MGHRA, CDR2 YSYEKL. CDR3 size: 17 residues. This CDR3 is CASSRWPQDTLAYEQYF. The sequenced CDR3 bases are TGCGCCAGCAGCCGCTGGCCTCAGGACACCTTAGCCTACGAG.

Worth noting for this clone: Germline and junction disagree at one end, which may indicate a read error. The CDR3 extends 3 residues past the end of the read, so its final part is completed from the germline J gene. This chain joins TRBV7-6 and TRBJ2-1; D is perhaps TRBD2 (5 bases). This CDR3 spans 15 amino acids. Germline lookup yields CDR1 SGHVS and CDR2 FNYEAQ. CDR3 in amino acids: CSSSLDSGFDNEQFF. Incomplete CDR3 DNA: TGTTCCAGCAGCTTAGATTCGGGGTTCGACAATGAG.

As for this clone: The CDR3 end is not reached by the read, which stops 3 residues before it; the germline J gene fills it in. V usage is TRBV5-4 and J usage is TRBJ1-4, with 7 positions matching TRBD1. Unmatched junction bases numbered 2, after V lost 2 bases and J lost 4 bases. CDR1 SGHNT and CDR2 YYREEE come from the germline V gene (reference sequence). The CDR3 totals 14 residues. CDR3 protein: CASSLRDSNEKLFF. The covered CDR3 bases are TGTGCCAGCAGCTTACGGGACAGTAATGAAAAA.

Comments on this clone: The sequenced fragment ends 3 residues before the CDR3 boundary, so the rest is inferred from the germline J gene. The gene calls are TRBV7-3 and TRBJ2-3; 10 bases are shared with TRBD1. V shed 4 bases, J shed 4 bases, and the junction held 5 bases outside the gene matches. CDR3 length: 15 residues. Germline V lookup: CDR1 SGHTA, CDR2 FQGTGA. The CDR3 sequence: CASSSTGGRPDTQYF. CDR3 bases read: TGTGCCAGCAGCTCGACAGGGGGCCGTCCAGATACG. The full variable domain, completed using reference TRBV7-3 and TRBJ2-3, is GAGVSQTPSNKVTEKGKYVELRCDPISGHTALYWYRQSLGQGPEFLIYFQGTGAADDSGLPNDRFFAVRPEGSVSTLKIQRTERGDSAVYLCASSSTGGRPDTQYFGPGTRLTVL.